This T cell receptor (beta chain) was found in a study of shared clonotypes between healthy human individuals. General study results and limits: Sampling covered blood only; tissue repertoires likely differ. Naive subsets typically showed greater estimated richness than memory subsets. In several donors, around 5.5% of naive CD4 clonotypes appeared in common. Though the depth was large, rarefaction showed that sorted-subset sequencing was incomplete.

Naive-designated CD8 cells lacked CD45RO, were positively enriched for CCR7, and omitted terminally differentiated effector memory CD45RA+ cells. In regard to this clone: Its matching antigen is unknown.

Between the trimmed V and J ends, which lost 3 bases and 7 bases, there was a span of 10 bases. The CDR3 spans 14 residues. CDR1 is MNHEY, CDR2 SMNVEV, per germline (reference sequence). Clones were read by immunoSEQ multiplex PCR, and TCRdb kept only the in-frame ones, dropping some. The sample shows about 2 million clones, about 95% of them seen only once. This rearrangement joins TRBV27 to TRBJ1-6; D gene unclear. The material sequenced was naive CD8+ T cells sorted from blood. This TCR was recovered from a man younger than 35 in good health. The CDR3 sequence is CASSFRSPNSPLHF. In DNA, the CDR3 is TGTGCCAGCAGTTTCCGGTCTCCGAATTCACCCCTCCACTTT.